The 25 T cell receptor beta chains below were found in one sample sequenced in a study of cytomegalovirus exposure and HLA in healthy donors. PCR primers comprised 60 Vbeta and 13 Jbeta primers. Here immunoSEQ multiplex PCR was the method, and the copy in TCRdb shows in-frame clones only, minus some. The sample holds about 120,000 clones, less than 85% seen once. The sample comprised PBMCs. The receptors come from a man aged 25 to 45 in good health and CMV-seropositive.

This chain joins TRBV7-2 and TRBJ1-6, with 7 nucleotides matching TRBD1. The CDR3 runs to 16 residues. Germline assignment: CDR1 SGHTA and CDR2 FQGNSA. J lost 8 bases, V lost 3 bases, and 10 bases had no gene match. The CDR3 loop is CASSLAWTGLDSPLHF. In nucleotides, the CDR3 is TGTGCCAGCAGCTTGGCCTGGACAGGCTTGGATTCACCCCTCCACTTT.

The chain has TRBV10-1 and TRBJ2-3; TRBD1 might be the D (6 bases). Trimming stripped 5 bases from V and 3 bases from J, with 15 bases between. Per germline, CDR1 WNHNN and CDR2 SYGVQD (reference sequence). The CDR3 covers 15 residues. The DNA for the CDR3 is TGCGCCAGCAGTTCGCTTGACAGGAATACAGATACGCAGTATTTT. It yields the protein CASSSLDRNTDTQYF.

The CDR3 DNA sequence: TGTGCCAGCAGCTTGGGCGGGCTGTACGAGCAGTACTTC. Protein sequence: CASSLGGLYEQYF. V usage is TRBV5-6 and J usage is TRBJ2-7; D is perhaps TRBD2 (5 bases). Germline values: CDR1 SGHDT, CDR2 YYEEEE. Trimming removed 0 bases from V and 4 bases from J, with 8 bases in between. The CDR3 is 13 amino acids.

The CDR3 nucleotides read TGTGCCAGCAGTTTCACAGGGACCTGGAACACTGAAGCTTTCTTT. Encoded protein: CASSFTGTWNTEAFF. V and J are TRBV5-5 and TRBJ1-1; weak D call: TRBD1 (6 bases). CDR1 is SGHKS, CDR2 YYEKEE, per germline (reference sequence). The CDR3 loop spans 15 amino acids. The V end lost 5 bases, the J end lost 1 base, and 15 bases lay between the germline ends.

This chain links TRBV2 with TRBJ1-1; D may be TRBD1 (5 bases). The CDR3 covers 14 residues. Trimming took 3 bases from V and 1 from J, leaving 9 bases between them. CDR1 is SNHLY, CDR2 FYNNEI, per germline. CDR3 coding DNA: TGTGCCAGCAGTGAGGGCCAGGGGAACACTGAAGCTTTCTTT. This encodes CASSEGQGNTEAFF.

The rearrangement joins TRBV6-5 to TRBJ1-5, with TRBD1 matching 8 bases. The junction had 10 bases not matched to a gene; V was cut back by 7 bases and J by 11 bases. The CDR3 contains 13 residues. CDR1 is MNHEY, CDR2 SVGAGI, per germline. As DNA, the CDR3 is TGTGCCAGCAACCGACAGGGGTCATCGGCCCAGCATTTT. This sequence encodes CASNRQGSSAQHF.

This clone came up a few times. The chain employs TRBV19 and TRBJ1-6; 8 bases match TRBD1. J was trimmed by 10 bases and V by 5 bases; bases with no gene match: 10. The germline V gene encodes CDR1 LNHDA and CDR2 SQIVND (reference sequence). The CDR3 length is 15 residues. The CDR3 sequence is CASSVSRTGPSPLHF. CDR3 DNA: TGTGCCAGTAGTGTGTCCCGGACAGGGCCCTCACCCCTCCACTTT.

The J gene is TRBJ1-4, the V gene TRBV19; 9 bases are a match to TRBD1. The CDR3 runs to 15 residues. The J segment lost 7 bases and the V segment lost 5 bases, leaving 8 bases of the junction unmatched. Germline CDR1 reads LNHDA; CDR2 reads SQIVND (reference sequence). In DNA, the CDR3 is TGTGCCAGTAGTGACACCCGGGACAGGGTTGAAAAACTGTTTTTT. It yields the protein CASSDTRDRVEKLFF. The variable domain in full, with the rest retrieved from reference TRBV19 and TRBJ1-4, is DGGITQSPKYLFRKEGQNVTLSCEQNLNHDAMYWYRQDPGQGLRLIYYSQIVNDFQKGDIAEGYSVSREKKESFPLTVTSAQKNPTAFYLCASSDTRDRVEKLFFGSGTQLSVL.

This sequence joins TRBV6-4 and TRBJ2-2, with D possibly matching TRBD1 (6 bases). V was clipped by 8 bases and J by 0 bases, with 13 bases between them. The length of the CDR3 is 15 residues. Per the germline V gene, CDR1 is MRHNA and CDR2 is SNTAGT. In DNA, the CDR3 is TGTGCCAGCCGAGGACAGCCCTCGAACACCGGGGAGCTGTTTTTT. Encoded protein: CASRGQPSNTGELFF.

The CDR3 DNA follows: TGTGCCAGCACCACCGGAGACGAAAGTTACAATGAGCAGTTCTTC. As protein: CASTTGDESYNEQFF. The chain couples TRBV6-6 to TRBJ2-1; D remains ambiguous. Germline CDR1 and CDR2: MNHNY and SVGAGI (reference sequence). The CDR3 is made up of 15 amino acids. Trimming removed 7 bases at V and 4 bases at J, with 17 bases between.

The chain uses TRBV27 and TRBJ2-5, with D perhaps matching TRBD2 (5 bases). Germline CDR1 reads MNHEY; CDR2 reads SMNVEV (reference sequence). The CDR3 is 12 residues long. The germline V and J ends were trimmed by 5 bases and 7 bases, with 11 bases remaining between them. The chain's CDR3 is CASSTVGGTQYF. The CDR3 DNA reads as TGTGCCAGCAGTACTGTTGGAGGGACCCAGTACTTC.

The rearrangement joins TRBV4-1 to TRBJ1-5; D remains ambiguous. The V gene's germline CDR1 is MGHRA and CDR2 YSYEKL. Trimming shortened V by 4 bases and J by 0 bases, and 4 bases separated the two germline ends. The CDR3 extends over 13 amino acids. The CDR3 DNA is TGCGCCAGCAGCCCCCTTAGCAATCAGCCCCAGCATTTT. This encodes CASSPLSNQPQHF.

The V call is TRBV29-1, the J call TRBJ2-7, with D maybe TRBD1 (6 bases). CDR1 is SQVTM and CDR2 is ANQGSEA in the germline V gene. V was cut by 6 bases and J by 6 bases, with 27 bases left in between. This CDR3 comprises 16 residues. CDR3 loop: CSVASPSGARQGEQYF. CDR3 DNA sequence: TGCAGCGTCGCGTCCCCCTCAGGGGCCCGTCAGGGCGAGCAGTACTTC.

The chain recombines TRBV6-1 with TRBJ2-7, with D maybe TRBD2 (5 bases). The V end was cut by 11 bases, the J end by 2 bases, with 13 bases between. Germline loops: CDR1 MNHNS, CDR2 SASEGT. The CDR3 is 12 amino acids. Written as DNA, the CDR3 is TGTGCCGGGCTAGTCGGGGCCTACGAGCAGTACTTC. This gives the protein CAGLVGAYEQYF.

This chain uses TRBV27 with TRBJ2-5; tentative D call: TRBD1 (5 bases). CDR1 and CDR2 (germline): MNHEY, SMNVEV (reference sequence). V lost 3 bases, J lost 0 bases, and 11 bases lay in between. The CDR3 runs 15 residues. CDR3 DNA: TGTGCCAGCAGTTTGGGGCAAACTTACCAAGAGACCCAGTACTTC. Protein: CASSLGQTYQETQYF.

V is TRBV6-5 and J is TRBJ1-1; tentative D call: TRBD1 (5 bases). The germline CDR1 and CDR2 sequences are MNHEY and SVGAGI. The V and J ends lost 4 bases and 1 base respectively, with 10 bases between them. CDR3 size: 14 residues. CDR3 protein: CASSSPQGNTEAFF. In nucleotides, the CDR3 is TGTGCCAGCAGTTCCCCTCAGGGGAACACTGAAGCTTTCTTT.

The chain combines TRBV6-1 with TRBJ2-1, with 7 positions matching TRBD1. J lost 8 bases, V lost 3 bases, and 7 bases had no gene match. This CDR3 region has 14 residues. Looked up from germline, CDR1 is MNHNS and CDR2 is SASEGT. The CDR3, as DNA: TGTGCCAGCAGTGAGCCAACAGGGGCACATGAGCAGTTCTTC. Protein: CASSEPTGAHEQFF.

V and J are TRBV10-1 and TRBJ2-5; TRBD1 might be the D (6 bases). The germline V gene encodes CDR1 WNHNN and CDR2 SYGVQD (reference sequence). This CDR3 region has 13 residues. V dropped 3 bases and J dropped 5 bases, with 10 bases sitting between them. CDR3 amino acids: CASSEGGRETQYF. DNA for the CDR3: TGCGCCAGCAGTGAAGGGGGACGGGAGACCCAGTACTTC.

This chain joins TRBV9 and TRBJ2-5; TRBD1 is a possible D gene (6 bases). Germline lookup yields CDR1 SGDLS and CDR2 YYNGEE. This CDR3 contains 16 residues. Trimming cost V 4 bases and J 5 bases, with 21 bases left between them. CDR3 sequence reads: CASSWSAKGDLETQYF. CDR3 nucleotide sequence: TGTGCCAGCAGCTGGTCAGCGAAGGGGGATTTGGAGACCCAGTACTTC.

The CDR3 sequence is CASSVSSGSGLDTQYF. The CDR3, as DNA: TGTGCCAGCAGCGTAAGCTCAGGATCGGGGTTGGATACGCAGTATTTT. This sequence joins TRBV9 and TRBJ2-3; perhaps TRBD2 as D (5 bases). This CDR3 comprises 16 residues. Trimming took 1 base from V and 6 from J, leaving 18 bases between them. Germline loops: CDR1 SGDLS, CDR2 YYNGEE.

A single count supports this clone. The chain uses TRBV11-3 and TRBJ2-3; TRBD2 is a possible D gene (7 bases). Trimming pared 5 bases from V and 5 bases from J, leaving 20 bases between. Germline V gene lookup returns CDR1 SGHNT and CDR2 YENEEA. CDR3 length: 16 amino acids. CDR3 coding DNA: TGTGCCAGCAGCCCCCAAGCCGAGGGGGGGGAAGATACGCAGTATTTT. Translated: CASSPQAEGGEDTQYF.

The chain carries TRBV28 and TRBJ1-6, with 7 positions matching TRBD1. Trimming took 6 bases from V and 5 from J; bases not matched to a gene: 7. Germline V lookup: CDR1 MDHEN, CDR2 SYDVKM. CDR3 length: 15 residues. As DNA, the CDR3 is TGTGCCAGCAGACGGACAGGAGGTAATAATTCACCCCTCCACTTT. This encodes CASRRTGGNNSPLHF.

The chain has TRBV6-5 and TRBJ2-5; D not resolved. Germline CDR1 MNHEY, CDR2 SVGAGI. Trimming shortened V by 6 bases and J by 2 bases, and 16 bases separated the two germline ends. This CDR3 spans 15 amino acids. In DNA, the CDR3 is TGTGCCAGCAGACCCAATCAGGCGACACAAGAGACCCAGTACTTC. This sequence encodes CASRPNQATQETQYF.

Written as DNA, the CDR3 is TGTGCTAGTGGTTTGACTAGCCTTATGGAGACCCAGTACTTC. Translating gives CASGLTSLMETQYF. The V and J genes are TRBV12-5 and TRBJ2-5; D perhaps matches TRBD2 (6 bases). The germline gives CDR1 LGHNT, CDR2 FRNRAP. CDR3 length: 14 amino acids. V shed 2 bases and J shed 5 bases, with 12 bases lying between them.

The chain has TRBV29-1 and TRBJ1-1; the match to TRBD1 covers 7 bases. This CDR3 spans 12 amino acids. Trimming at V came to 5 bases and at J to 8 bases, leaving 8 bases not matched to a gene. CDR1 and CDR2 (germline): SQVTM, ANQGSEA. CDR3 protein: CSVQQNRGEAFF. The DNA of the CDR3 is TGCAGCGTTCAGCAGAACAGGGGCGAAGCTTTCTTT.